The clone carrying this TCR beta chain was recorded once. The data stem from a study of blood T cell repertoires in COVID-19. The germline gives CDR1 SGHTA, CDR2 FQGTGA. V lost 5 bases, J lost 5 bases, and 11 bases lay in between. This CDR3 region has 13 residues. Data came from immunoSEQ multiplex PCR; TCRdb stores just in-frame clones and leaves some out. Altogether approximately 150,000 clones are present, around 82% being singletons, with the ten largest covering about a sixth. This rearrangement joins TRBV7-3 to TRBJ2-3; D is unresolved. The sequencing sample was made of PBMCs or T cells enriched from blood (not recorded which). The source is a man in his 60s who had recovered from COVID-19. CDR3 DNA: TGTGCCAGCAGCATGACTCGACTAGATACGCAGTATTTT. Its protein product is CASSMTRLDTQYF. Full variable domain (outside the CDR3, taken from reference TRBV7-3 and TRBJ2-3): GAGVSQTPSNKVTEKGKYVELRCDPISGHTALYWYRQSLGQGPEFLIYFQGTGAADDSGLPNDRFFAVRPEGSVSTLKIQRTERGDSAVYLCASSMTRLDTQYFGPGTRLTVL.